This TCR beta chain was profiled in a study of beta chain features in type 1 diabetes. Germline V gives CDR1 LGHNA, CDR2 YNFKEQ. The CDR3 contains 18 residues. After removal of 0 bases from V and 10 bases from J, the junction contained 12 bases not matched to a gene. All of the isolated RNA was reverse transcribed, so expressed TCRB transcripts were sequenced. Sequenced by immunoSEQ multiplex PCR; TCRdb stores in-frame clones only, minus some. The sample lists 350,000 to 400,000 clones; roughly 16% were seen once. The authors took one heparinised blood draw, averaging approximately 120 mL, from each donor.

The TCR originated in a woman under 30 in good health. This chain joins TRBV4-2 and TRBJ2-1, with TRBD2 matching over 13 bases. What was sequenced was naive CD4+ T cells from blood. The CDR3 loop is CASSQDQSGLAGVKEQFF. CDR3 in DNA: TGTGCCAGCAGCCAAGATCAGTCAGGACTAGCGGGAGTAAAAGAGCAGTTCTTC.